A single sample gave rise to the 15 T cell receptor beta chains below, sequenced in a study of OX40 agonist ivuxolimab in advanced cancers. Some clones are missing from TCRdb's copy, which holds only in-frame ones; the method was immunoSEQ multiplex PCR. The profile shows 100,000 to 110,000 clones, approximately 89% of them singletons. Sequenced here: CD4+ or CD8+ T cells sorted from blood, sampled in a trial of the OX40 agonist ivuxolimab. The receptor set was obtained from an adult with an advanced solid tumor such as melanoma, head and neck, liver or kidney cancer.

V gene TRBV29-1 combines with J gene TRBJ2-3; TRBD1 matches at 7 bases. V trimming: 6 bases; J trimming: 0 bases; junction bases outside the gene matches: 9. Germline assignment: CDR1 SQVTM and CDR2 ANQGSEA. The CDR3 contains 15 residues. This chain's CDR3 is CSVRRDRTSTDTQYF. In DNA form, the CDR3 reads TGCAGCGTGCGCCGGGACAGAACTAGCACAGATACGCAGTATTTT.

This clone was seen a few times. The chain joins TRBV7-2 to TRBJ1-6; no definite D call. The germline V gene encodes CDR1 SGHTA and CDR2 FQGNSA. CDR3 size: 15 residues. V dropped 5 bases and J dropped 9 bases, with 17 bases sitting between them. CDR3 in DNA: TGTGCCAGCAGCACCCAACCGTTAGGCAGTTCACCCCTCCACTTT. It is translated as CASSTQPLGSSPLHF.

CDR3 protein: CASRQTEVEKLFF. The CDR3 region has the DNA TGTGCCAGCAGACAGACAGAGGTCGAAAAACTGTTTTTT. This chain joins TRBV5-5 and TRBJ1-4; possibly TRBD1 for D (5 bases). Trimming pared 5 bases from V and 8 bases from J, leaving 13 bases between. CDR1 and CDR2 from the germline V gene are SGHKS and YYEKEE (reference sequence). CDR3 length: 13 residues.

This chain uses TRBV28 with TRBJ2-6; D not resolved. From germline, CDR1 is MDHEN and CDR2 SYDVKM. V shed 3 bases and J shed 3 bases, with 6 bases lying between them. CDR3 length: 14 residues. The CDR3 loop is CASSFPGGANVLTF. The CDR3 DNA reads as TGTGCCAGCAGTTTCCCTGGTGGGGCCAACGTCCTGACTTTC.

This chain uses TRBV4-1 with TRBJ2-2, with 8 bases fitting TRBD1. The CDR3 covers 18 residues. The germline gives CDR1 MGHRA, CDR2 YSYEKL. V trimming: 0 bases; J trimming: 1 base; junction bases outside the gene matches: 7. The CDR3 DNA reads as TGCGCCAGCAGCCAAGATCGATCAGGACAGGGGAACACCGGGGAGCTGTTTTTT. Translation gives CASSQDRSGQGNTGELFF.

The rearrangement uses TRBV7-9 and TRBJ1-5; no clear D gene. The CDR3 totals 18 residues. The germline V gene encodes CDR1 SEHNR and CDR2 FQNEAQ (reference sequence). V lost 0 bases and J lost 0, with 15 bases in between. The CDR3 sequence: CASSLAPIGIYSNQPQHF. The CDR3 DNA sequence: TGTGCCAGCAGCTTAGCGCCCATCGGGATTTATAGCAATCAGCCCCAGCATTTT.

This sequence joins TRBV13 and TRBJ2-5; no reliable D call. Germline V CDR1 and CDR2: PRHDT, FYEKMQ (reference sequence). V was cut by 2 bases and J by 5 bases, with 9 bases left in between. The CDR3 contains 13 residues. The CDR3 sequence is CASSLITSETQYF. The CDR3 coding sequence is TGTGCCAGCAGCTTAATTACCAGTGAGACCCAGTACTTC.

Of note for this clone: The sample holds other DNA sequences that translate to the same CDR3. The chain couples TRBV5-1 to TRBJ1-2; no clear D. CDR3 length equals 13 residues. Between the trimmed V and J ends, which lost 0 bases and 2 bases, there was a span of 5 bases. Germline V gene sequence: CDR1 SGHRS, CDR2 YFSETQ. This CDR3 is CASSLEGNYGYTF. Here the CDR3 DNA reads TGCGCCAGCAGCTTGGAAGGAAACTATGGCTACACCTTC.

On this clone itself: This sample also contains other DNA sequences that code for the same CDR3. This chain uses TRBV28 with TRBJ2-6; 7 positions match TRBD1. The CDR3 contains 15 residues. V lost 6 bases to trimming and J lost 0 bases; unmatched junction nucleotides: 2. CDR1 is MDHEN, CDR2 SYDVKM, per germline. The CDR3 DNA sequence: TGTGCCAGCAGCCCAGGGGGCTCTGGGGCCAACGTCCTGACTTTC. Its protein is CASSPGGSGANVLTF.

A single count supports this clone. The chain has TRBV9 and TRBJ2-6; the match to TRBD2 covers 8 bases. The germline CDR1 and CDR2 sequences are SGDLS and YYNGEE. The length of the CDR3 is 18 residues. Trimming removed 3 bases from V and 0 bases from J; junction bases left unmatched: 8. The CDR3 coding sequence is TGTGCCAGCAGCGCCCCACTAGCGGAACCCTCTGGGGCCAACGTCCTGACTTTC. Protein sequence: CASSAPLAEPSGANVLTF.

The rearrangement joins TRBV30 to TRBJ1-2, with 7 bases identical to TRBD1. The CDR3 extends over 14 amino acids. V dropped 3 bases and J dropped 7; count of bases not matched to a gene: 11. The germline V gene has CDR1 GTSNPN and CDR2 SVGIG (reference sequence). Here the CDR3 reads CAWSVAGGLAGYTF. Here the CDR3 DNA reads TGTGCCTGGAGCGTGGCAGGGGGGTTGGCTGGCTACACCTTC.

The table lists this clone with a few counts. This chain links TRBV28 with TRBJ1-5; no definite D call. Trimming cost V 4 bases and J 6 bases, with 4 bases left between them. The length of the CDR3 is 11 residues. The germline V gene encodes CDR1 MDHEN and CDR2 SYDVKM. This CDR3 is CASSSRQPQHF. The CDR3 region has the DNA TGTGCCAGCAGTTCACGTCAGCCCCAGCATTTT.

The rearrangement links TRBV5-1 to TRBJ1-2; 8 bases line up with TRBD1. The CDR3 has 14 residues. The germline V gene has CDR1 SGHRS and CDR2 YFSETQ. With V trimmed by 4 bases and J by 5 bases, 7 bases remained unmatched. The CDR3 DNA follows: TGCGCCAGCAGCGGGGGGACAGGTGGTTATGGCTACACCTTC. It is translated as CASSGGTGGYGYTF.

The rearrangement joins TRBV9 to TRBJ2-5; D possibly uses TRBD1 or TRBD2 (5 bases each). The V gene's germline CDR1 is SGDLS and CDR2 YYNGEE. CDR3 length: 15 residues. The V and J ends lost 1 base and 3 bases respectively, with 13 bases between them. CDR3 coding DNA: TGTGCCAGCAGCGTAACCGGGACGAGAGAAGAGACCCAGTACTTC. This encodes CASSVTGTREETQYF.

The chain joins TRBV2 to TRBJ2-6; D unclear. The CDR3 runs 15 residues. From germline, CDR1 is SNHLY and CDR2 FYNNEI. V was clipped by 5 bases and J by 5 bases, with 13 bases between them. The CDR3 bases are TGTGCCAGCAGTTCCGGCAGGTCCTGGGCCAACGTCCTGACTTTC. Translation: CASSSGRSWANVLTF.